The entry below gives a single T cell receptor (beta chain) sequence along with its context. Antigen specificity is unknown. The treatment was: approximately 18 received Ad26.COV2.S at low or high dose, single or two shots; several received placebo; per-sample allocation not given. Sampling was performed 63 days after the first vaccine or placebo injection. It was an adult aged 18-55 years in Boston who was the donor. TCRdb keeps only in-frame clones here, not all; method: immunoSEQ multiplex PCR. The table shows hundreds of thousands of clones, with 80% to 95% occurring only once. The data were taken from a study of Ad26.COV2.S vaccination and SARS-CoV-2 variants. On the study more broadly: The donor was enrolled in the Ad26.COV2.S arm of the COV1001 trial. Intramuscularly, Ad26.COV2.S was given either once or twice, 56 days apart. Study-wide points: Total T cell responses may have been underestimated by the TCR breadth and depth analyses.

This CDR3 is built from 13 residues. Germline CDR1 SNHLY, CDR2 FYNNEI. V dropped 7 bases and J dropped 7 bases, with 16 bases sitting between them. The clonotype originates from a person between 18 and 60 years old who received the Ad26.COV2.S COVID-19 vaccine or a placebo. The sample consisted of peripheral blood, taken in a trial of Ad26.COV2.S vaccine versus placebo. V and J are TRBV2 and TRBJ1-2; D not certain. As DNA, the CDR3 is TGTGCCAGCAAGGCGGAGTGGGGAAGTGGCTACACCTTC. Its protein is CASKAEWGSGYTF.